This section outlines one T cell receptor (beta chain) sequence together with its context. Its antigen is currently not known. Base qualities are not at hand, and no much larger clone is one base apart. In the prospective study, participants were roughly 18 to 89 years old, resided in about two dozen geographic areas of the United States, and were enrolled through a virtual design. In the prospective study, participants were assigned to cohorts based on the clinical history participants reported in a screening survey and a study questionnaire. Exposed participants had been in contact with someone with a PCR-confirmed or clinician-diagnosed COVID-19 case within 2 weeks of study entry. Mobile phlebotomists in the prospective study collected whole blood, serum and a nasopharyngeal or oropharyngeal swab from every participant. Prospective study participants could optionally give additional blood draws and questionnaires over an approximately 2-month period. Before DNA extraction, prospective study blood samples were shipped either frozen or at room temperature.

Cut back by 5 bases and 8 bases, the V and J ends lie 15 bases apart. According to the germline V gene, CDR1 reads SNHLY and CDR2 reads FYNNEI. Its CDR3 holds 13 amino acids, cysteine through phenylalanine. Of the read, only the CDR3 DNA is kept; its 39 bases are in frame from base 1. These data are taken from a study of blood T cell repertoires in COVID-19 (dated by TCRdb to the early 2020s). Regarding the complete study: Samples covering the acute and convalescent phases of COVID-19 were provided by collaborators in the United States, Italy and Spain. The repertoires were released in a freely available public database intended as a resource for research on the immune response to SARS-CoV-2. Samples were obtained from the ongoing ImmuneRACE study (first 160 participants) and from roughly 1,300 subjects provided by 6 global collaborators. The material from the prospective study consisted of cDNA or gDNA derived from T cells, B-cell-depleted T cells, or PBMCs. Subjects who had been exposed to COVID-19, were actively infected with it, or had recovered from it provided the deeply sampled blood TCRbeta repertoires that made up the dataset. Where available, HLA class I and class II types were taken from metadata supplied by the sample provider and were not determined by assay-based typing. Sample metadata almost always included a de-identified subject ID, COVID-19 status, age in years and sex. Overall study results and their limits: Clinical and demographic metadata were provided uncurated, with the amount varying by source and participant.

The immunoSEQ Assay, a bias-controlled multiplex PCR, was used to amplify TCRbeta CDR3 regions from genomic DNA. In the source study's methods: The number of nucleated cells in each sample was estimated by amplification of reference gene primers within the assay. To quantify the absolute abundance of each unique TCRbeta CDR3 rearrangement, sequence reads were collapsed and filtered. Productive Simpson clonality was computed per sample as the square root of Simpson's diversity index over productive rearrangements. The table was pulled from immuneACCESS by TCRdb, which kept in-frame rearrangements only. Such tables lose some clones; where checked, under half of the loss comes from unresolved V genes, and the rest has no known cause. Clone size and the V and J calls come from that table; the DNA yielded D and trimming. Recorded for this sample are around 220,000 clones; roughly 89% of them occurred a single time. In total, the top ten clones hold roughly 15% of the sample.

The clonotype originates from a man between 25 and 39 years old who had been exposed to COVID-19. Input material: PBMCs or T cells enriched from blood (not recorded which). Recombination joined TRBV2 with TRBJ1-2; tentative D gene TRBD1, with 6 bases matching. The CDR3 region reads CASSPNRQGGYTF. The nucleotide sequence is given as TGTGCCAGCAGTCCGAACCGGCAGGGGGGCTACACCTTC.